This TCR beta chain was sequenced during a study of shared clonotypes between healthy human individuals. CD45RO-negative, CCR7-selected cells formed the naive CD8 fraction, which excluded terminally differentiated effector memory CD45RA+ cells. Generated by immunoSEQ multiplex PCR, the TCRdb table keeps only in-frame clones and is missing some. Altogether hundreds of thousands of clones are present, about 91% being singletons, with the ten largest covering 20% to 25%. This clone was recorded only once. Different DNA sequences within this sample yield the same CDR3. This CDR3 spans 13 amino acids. Germline loops: CDR1 SGDLS, CDR2 YYNGEE. V was trimmed by 0 bases and J by 3 bases, leaving 4 bases between them.

Sequenced: naive CD8+ T cells sorted from blood. V is TRBV9 and J is TRBJ2-1, with no clear D. The receptor was derived from a man aged 25 to 40 in good health. The CDR3 DNA reads as TGTGCCAGCAGCGTAGAAGACTACAATGAGCAGTTCTTC. It translates to CASSVEDYNEQFF.